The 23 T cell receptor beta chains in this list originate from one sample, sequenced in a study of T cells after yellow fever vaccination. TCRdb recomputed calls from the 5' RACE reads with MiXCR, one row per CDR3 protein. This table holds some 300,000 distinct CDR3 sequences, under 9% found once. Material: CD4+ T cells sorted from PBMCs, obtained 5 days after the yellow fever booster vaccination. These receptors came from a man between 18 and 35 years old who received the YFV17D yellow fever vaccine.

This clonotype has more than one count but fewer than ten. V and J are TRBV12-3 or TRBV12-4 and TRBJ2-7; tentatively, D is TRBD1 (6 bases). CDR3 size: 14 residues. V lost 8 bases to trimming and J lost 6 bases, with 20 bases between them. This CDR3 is CASSEGRGRGEQYF. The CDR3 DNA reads TGTGCCAGCTCCGAAGGCAGGGGACGGGGCGAGCAGTACTTC.

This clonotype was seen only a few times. The CDR3 coding sequence is TGTGCCAGCACCCCCGGGGGGGCGGACACCGGGGAGCTGTTTTTT. It encodes CASTPGGADTGELFF. The chain has TRBV5-4 and TRBJ2-2, with 8 positions matching TRBD2. CDR3 length: 15 residues. Germline CDR1 SGHNT, CDR2 YYREEE (reference sequence). V shed 6 bases and J 3 bases; nucleotides not matched to a gene: 7.

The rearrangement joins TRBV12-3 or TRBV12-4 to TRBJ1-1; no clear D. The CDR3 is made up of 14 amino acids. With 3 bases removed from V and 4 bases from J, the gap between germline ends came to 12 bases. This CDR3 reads CASSFMRVGTEAFF. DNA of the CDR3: TGTGCCAGCAGTTTCATGAGGGTCGGCACTGAAGCTTTCTTT.

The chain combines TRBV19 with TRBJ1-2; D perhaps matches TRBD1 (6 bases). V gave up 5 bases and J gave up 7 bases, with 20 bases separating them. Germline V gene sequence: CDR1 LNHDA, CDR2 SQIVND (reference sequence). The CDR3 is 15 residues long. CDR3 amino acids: CASSQGPQGKFGYTF. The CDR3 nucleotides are TGTGCCAGTAGTCAAGGACCCCAGGGGAAATTTGGCTACACCTTC.

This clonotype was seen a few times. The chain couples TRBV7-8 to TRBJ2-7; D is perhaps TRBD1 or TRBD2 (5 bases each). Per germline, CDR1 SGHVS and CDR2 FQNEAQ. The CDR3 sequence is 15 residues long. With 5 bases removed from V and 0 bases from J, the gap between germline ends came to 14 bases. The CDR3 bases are TGTGCCAGCAGCCGAGGGACGGTGCTCTCCTACGAGCAGTACTTC. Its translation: CASSRGTVLSYEQYF.

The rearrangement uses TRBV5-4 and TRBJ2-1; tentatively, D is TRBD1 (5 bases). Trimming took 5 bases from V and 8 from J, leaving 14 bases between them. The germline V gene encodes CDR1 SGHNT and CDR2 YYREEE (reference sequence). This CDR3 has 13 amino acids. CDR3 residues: CASSYQGRDEQFF. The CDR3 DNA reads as TGTGCCAGCAGTTACCAGGGAAGGGATGAGCAGTTCTTC.

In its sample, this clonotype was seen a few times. CDR3 sequence reads: CSARVGNVGTEAFF. The CDR3 coding sequence is TGCAGTGCTAGAGTGGGCAATGTTGGCACTGAAGCTTTCTTT. This chain joins TRBV20-1 and TRBJ1-1; D is unresolved. The CDR3 spans 14 residues. V lost 1 base and J lost 4, with 13 bases in between. Germline-derived CDR1 and CDR2 are DFQATT and SNEGSKA (reference sequence).

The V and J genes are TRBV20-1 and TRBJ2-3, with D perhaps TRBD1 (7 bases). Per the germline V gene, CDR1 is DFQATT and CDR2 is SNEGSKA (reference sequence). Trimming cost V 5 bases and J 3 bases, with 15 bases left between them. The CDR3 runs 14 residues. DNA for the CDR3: TGCAGTGCTCGTCACCCAGGGGGGACAGATACGCAGTATTTT. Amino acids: CSARHPGGTDTQYF.

In DNA, the CDR3 is TGTGCCATCAGTTCAGGGGGGAGGGAGACCCAGTACTTC. Its protein product is CAISSGGRETQYF. The chain is built from TRBV10-3 and TRBJ2-5; weak D call: TRBD1 (7 bases). CDR3 length equals 13 residues. V was shortened by 5 bases and J by 5 bases, with 12 bases between the two germline ends. Per the germline V gene, CDR1 is ENHRY and CDR2 is SYGVKD.

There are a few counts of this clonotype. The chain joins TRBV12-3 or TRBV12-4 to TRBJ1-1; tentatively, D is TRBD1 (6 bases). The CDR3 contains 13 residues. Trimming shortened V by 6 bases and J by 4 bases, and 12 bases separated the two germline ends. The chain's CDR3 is CASRIQGGTEAFF. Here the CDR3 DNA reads TGTGCCAGCAGGATACAAGGGGGCACTGAAGCTTTCTTT.

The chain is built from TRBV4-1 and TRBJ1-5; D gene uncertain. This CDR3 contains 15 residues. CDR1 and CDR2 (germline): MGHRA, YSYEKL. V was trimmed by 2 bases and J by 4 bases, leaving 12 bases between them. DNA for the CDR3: TGCGCCAGCAGCCAAAACGTTGGGGTAAATCAGCCCCAGCATTTT. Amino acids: CASSQNVGVNQPQHF.

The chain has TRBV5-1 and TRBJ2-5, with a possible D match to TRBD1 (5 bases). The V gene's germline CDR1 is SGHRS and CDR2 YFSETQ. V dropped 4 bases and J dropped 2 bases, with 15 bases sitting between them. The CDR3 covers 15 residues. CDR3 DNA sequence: TGCGCCAGCAGCCAGGGCTTAGGCCCTCAAGAGACCCAGTACTTC. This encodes CASSQGLGPQETQYF.

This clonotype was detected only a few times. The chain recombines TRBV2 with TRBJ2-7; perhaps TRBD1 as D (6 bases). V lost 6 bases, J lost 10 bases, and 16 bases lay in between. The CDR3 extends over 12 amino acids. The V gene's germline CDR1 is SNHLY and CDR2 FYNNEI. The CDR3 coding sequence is TGTGCCAGCAGCGCTACCCGGGACACCCAGTACTTC. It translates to CASSATRDTQYF.

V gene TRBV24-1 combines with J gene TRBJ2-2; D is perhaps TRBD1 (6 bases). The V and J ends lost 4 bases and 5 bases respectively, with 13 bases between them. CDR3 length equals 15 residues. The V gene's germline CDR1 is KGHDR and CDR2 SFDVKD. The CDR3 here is CATSDSVQGTGELFF. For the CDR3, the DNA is TGTGCCACCAGTGACTCCGTACAGGGAACCGGGGAGCTGTTTTTT.

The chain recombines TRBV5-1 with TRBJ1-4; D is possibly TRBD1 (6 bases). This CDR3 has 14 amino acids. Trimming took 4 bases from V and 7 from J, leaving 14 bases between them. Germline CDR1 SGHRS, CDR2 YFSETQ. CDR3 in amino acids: CASSEQGLSEKLFF. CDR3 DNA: TGCGCCAGCAGCGAACAGGGTTTGAGTGAAAAACTGTTTTTT.

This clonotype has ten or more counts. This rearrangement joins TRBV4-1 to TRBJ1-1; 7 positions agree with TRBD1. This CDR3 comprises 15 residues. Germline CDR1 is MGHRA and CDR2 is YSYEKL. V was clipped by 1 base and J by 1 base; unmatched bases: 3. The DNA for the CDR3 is TGCGCCAGCAGCCAAGTCGGGACAGCGAACACTGAAGCTTTCTTT. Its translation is CASSQVGTANTEAFF.

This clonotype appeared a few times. The CDR3 sequence is CAISEQQGQYF. The DNA for the CDR3 is TGTGCCATCAGTGAACAACAAGGACAGTACTTC. The chain recombines TRBV10-3 with TRBJ2-7; the D is unclear. This CDR3 spans 11 amino acids. The germline CDR1 and CDR2 sequences are ENHRY and SYGVKD. Trimming left V 3 bases short and J 10 bases short, with 10 bases between.

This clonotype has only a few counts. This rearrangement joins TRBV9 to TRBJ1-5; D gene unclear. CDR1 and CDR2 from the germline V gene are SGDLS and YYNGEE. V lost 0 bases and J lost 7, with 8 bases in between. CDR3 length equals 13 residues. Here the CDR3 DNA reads TGTGCCAGCAGCGTAGGGGTCAGGCAGCCCCAGCATTTT. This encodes CASSVGVRQPQHF. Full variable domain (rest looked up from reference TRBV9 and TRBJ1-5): DSGVTQTPKHLITATGQRVTLRCSPRSGDLSVYWYQQSLDQGLQFLIQYYNGEERAKGNILERFSAQQFPDLHSELNLSSLELGDSALYFCASSVGVRQPQHFGDGTRLSIL.

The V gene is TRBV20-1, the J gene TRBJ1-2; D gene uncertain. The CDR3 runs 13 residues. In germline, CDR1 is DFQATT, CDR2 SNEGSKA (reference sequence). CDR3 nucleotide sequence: TGCAGCGCACTAAAAAGCCGAGGCTATGGCTACACCTTC. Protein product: CSALKSRGYGYTF.

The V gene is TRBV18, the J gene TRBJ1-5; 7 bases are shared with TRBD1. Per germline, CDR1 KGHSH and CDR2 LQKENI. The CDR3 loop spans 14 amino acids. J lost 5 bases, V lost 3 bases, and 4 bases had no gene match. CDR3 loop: CASSPTGRDQPQHF. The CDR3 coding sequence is TGTGCCAGCTCACCGACAGGGAGGGATCAGCCCCAGCATTTT.

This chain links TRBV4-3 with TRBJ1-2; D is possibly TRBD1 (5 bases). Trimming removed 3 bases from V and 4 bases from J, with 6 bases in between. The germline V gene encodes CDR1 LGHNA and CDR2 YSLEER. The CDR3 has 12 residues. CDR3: CASSHTGYGYTF. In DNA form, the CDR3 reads TGCGCCAGCAGCCATACAGGCTATGGCTACACCTTC.

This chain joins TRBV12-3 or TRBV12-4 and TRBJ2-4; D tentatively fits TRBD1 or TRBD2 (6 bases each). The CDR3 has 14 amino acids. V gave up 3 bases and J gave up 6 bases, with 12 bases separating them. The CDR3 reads CASSFGGHGNIQYF. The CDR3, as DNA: TGTGCCAGCAGTTTTGGGGGGCACGGAAACATTCAGTACTTC.

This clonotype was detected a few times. CDR3 loop: CASSLYQTGGFGYTF. The CDR3 DNA reads TGTGCCAGCAGCTTATACCAAACAGGGGGCTTTGGCTACACCTTC. The chain combines TRBV7-9 with TRBJ1-2; TRBD1 matches at 9 bases. The CDR3 covers 15 residues. The trim removed 2 bases at V and 7 bases at J, leaving 8 bases unmatched. Germline CDR1 is SEHNR and CDR2 is FQNEAQ (reference sequence).